The 19 T cell receptor beta chains in this list originate from one sample, sequenced in a study of cytomegalovirus exposure and HLA in healthy donors. 60 Vbeta and 13 Jbeta primers were used in PCR. Profiling relied on immunoSEQ multiplex PCR, and the TCRdb table lists in-frame clones only, not all of them. The sample data list under 200,000 clones. The sequencing input was PBMCs. These receptors were obtained from a man aged 25-45 years in good health and CMV-seronegative.

The V call is TRBV19, the J call TRBJ2-3; tentative D call: TRBD2 (6 bases). V shed 1 base and J shed 1 base, with 15 bases lying between them. CDR3 size: 17 residues. The germline V gene has CDR1 LNHDA and CDR2 SQIVND (reference sequence). As DNA, the CDR3 is TGTGCCAGTAGTATAGGCCGTAGCGGAGCGGGCACAGATACGCAGTATTTT. This encodes CASSIGRSGAGTDTQYF.

This sequence joins TRBV6-6 and TRBJ1-1; 8 bases are a match to TRBD1. Germline assignment: CDR1 MNHNY and CDR2 SVGAGI (reference sequence). V was clipped by 2 bases and J by 1 base; unmatched bases: 3. The CDR3 is 15 amino acids. The CDR3 nucleotides read TGTGCCAGCAGTTACCCAGGACAGGGGAACACTGAAGCTTTCTTT. Protein sequence: CASSYPGQGNTEAFF.

The chain employs TRBV7-9 and TRBJ2-5, with a tentative D call TRBD1 (5 bases). CDR3 size: 11 residues. The germline V gene has CDR1 SEHNR and CDR2 FQNEAQ (reference sequence). Trimming pared 3 bases from V and 11 bases from J, leaving 10 bases between. In DNA form, the CDR3 reads TGTGCCAGCAGCTTTGAACAGGAACAGTACTTC. Translation: CASSFEQEQYF.

The CDR3, as DNA: TGTGCCAGCAGCCGAGATAGCGTCACAGATACGCAGTATTTT. Its protein is CASSRDSVTDTQYF. V is TRBV11-2 and J is TRBJ2-3, with D possibly TRBD2 on 5 matching bases. Germline lookup yields CDR1 SGHAT and CDR2 FQNNGV. The CDR3 has 14 amino acids. The ends were cut back, 5 bases at V and 2 bases at J, with 11 bases in the middle.

The rearrangement links TRBV18 to TRBJ2-7; D is possibly TRBD2 (5 bases). V was clipped by 1 base and J by 6 bases, with 13 bases between them. The CDR3 totals 14 residues. Germline V gene data show CDR1 as KGHSH and CDR2 as LQKENI. The CDR3 spells CASSPQDRTGEQYF. CDR3 sequence (DNA): TGTGCCAGCTCACCACAGGACCGGACTGGCGAGCAGTACTTC.

The chain employs TRBV5-4 and TRBJ2-3, with 12 positions matching TRBD2. From germline, CDR1 is SGHNT and CDR2 YYREEE (reference sequence). Unmatched junction bases numbered 11, after V lost 4 bases and J lost 2 bases. This CDR3 spans 18 amino acids. The DNA for the CDR3 is TGTGCCAGCAGCCTTGGGCTAGCGGGGGGGCTGATCACAGATACGCAGTATTTT. As protein: CASSLGLAGGLITDTQYF.

The chain couples TRBV6-6 to TRBJ2-1; TRBD2 matches 9 bases. The CDR3 has 15 residues. V dropped 5 bases and J dropped 4; count of bases not matched to a gene: 6. Germline lookup yields CDR1 MNHNY and CDR2 SVGAGI (reference sequence). The DNA for the CDR3 is TGTGCCAGCAGTCAGACTAGCGGACAATACAATGAGCAGTTCTTC. Protein sequence: CASSQTSGQYNEQFF.

The gene calls are TRBV2 and TRBJ1-5; D possibly corresponds to TRBD1 (6 bases). The CDR3 is 14 residues long. V lost 6 bases and J lost 11, with 20 bases in between. CDR1 and CDR2 from the germline V gene are SNHLY and FYNNEI. The CDR3 loop reads CASRAGATTRSQHF. The CDR3 DNA follows: TGTGCCAGCAGGGCAGGGGCGACCACACGGTCCCAGCATTTT. Complete variable domain (other parts from reference TRBV2 and TRBJ1-5): EPEVTQTPSHQVTQMGQEVILRCVPISNHLYFYWYRQILGQKVEFLVSFYNNEISEKSEIFDDQFSVERPDGSNFTLKIRSTKLEDSAMYFCASRAGATTRSQHFGDGTRLSIL.

The V call is TRBV6-5, the J call TRBJ1-2, with 10 bases aligning to TRBD1. V lost 6 bases, J lost 3 bases, and 7 bases stayed unmatched. CDR3 length: 15 amino acids. Looked up from germline, CDR1 is MNHEY and CDR2 is SVGAGI. CDR3 DNA sequence: TGTGCCAGCAGGGAGACAGGGGGCGGAGACTATGGCTACACCTTC. The encoded protein is CASRETGGGDYGYTF.

The J gene is TRBJ2-3, the V gene TRBV10-3, with D maybe TRBD1 (6 bases). Germline assignment: CDR1 ENHRY and CDR2 SYGVKD. Trimming removed 8 bases from V and 4 bases from J, with 16 bases in between. The CDR3 totals 14 residues. The DNA of the CDR3 is TGTGCCATCCAGAAGGGGGATGGGGCAGATACGCAGTATTTT. Encoded protein: CAIQKGDGADTQYF.

This sequence joins TRBV28 and TRBJ2-6; D uncertain. The CDR3 contains 14 residues. CDR1 MDHEN and CDR2 SYDVKM come from the germline V gene. Trimming took 5 bases from V and 2 from J, leaving 7 bases between them. CDR3 sequence (DNA): TGTGCCAGCAGTCCTTCGGCTGGGGCCAACGTCCTGACTTTC. This encodes CASSPSAGANVLTF.

The chain carries TRBV6-5 and TRBJ2-7; TRBD1 matches at 9 bases. Per germline, CDR1 MNHEY and CDR2 SVGAGI. This CDR3 spans 15 amino acids. Unmatched junction bases numbered 11, after V lost 6 bases and J lost 5 bases. The CDR3 is CASSKTGQGFNEQYF. As DNA, the CDR3 is TGTGCCAGCAGCAAAACGGGACAGGGTTTTAACGAGCAGTACTTC.

The chain recombines TRBV9 with TRBJ2-5; 8 bases agree with TRBD2. The V gene's germline CDR1 is SGDLS and CDR2 YYNGEE. J gave up 1 base and V 4 bases, and 9 bases lay outside the gene matches. The CDR3 consists of 16 residues. The CDR3 loop reads CASSLSGSGGQETQYF. The CDR3 nucleotides are TGTGCCAGCAGCCTTTCCGGGAGCGGGGGCCAAGAGACCCAGTACTTC.

J is TRBJ2-5 and V is TRBV6-1; maybe TRBD2 (7 bases). The DNA matches TRBJ2-7 better at its end, which makes the J call doubtful. The germline V gene has CDR1 MNHNS and CDR2 SASEGT. This CDR3 comprises 14 residues. CDR3 residues: CAAAREGVAYEQYF. CDR3 sequence (DNA): TGTGCCGCGGCCAGGGAGGGGGTGGCATACGAGCAGTACTTC.

This sequence joins TRBV7-9 and TRBJ1-1; D unclear. Germline V gives CDR1 SEHNR, CDR2 FQNEAQ (reference sequence). V was trimmed by 6 bases and J by 10 bases, leaving 15 bases between them. The CDR3 covers 12 residues. Here the CDR3 reads CASSPLGVTAFF. The CDR3 nucleotides are TGTGCCAGCAGTCCCCTCGGGGTCACAGCTTTCTTT.

The chain uses TRBV7-2 and TRBJ1-2, with a weak D call TRBD1 (5 bases). V lost 5 bases and J lost 1, with 11 bases in between. The CDR3 has 14 amino acids. Germline-derived CDR1 and CDR2 are SGHTA and FQGNSA. This CDR3 reads CASSPSQGNYGYTF. The DNA for the CDR3 is TGTGCCAGCAGCCCGAGTCAGGGTAACTATGGCTACACCTTC.

The chain couples TRBV30 to TRBJ2-2; D is unclear. The CDR3 extends over 15 amino acids. V lost 4 bases and J lost 0, with 12 bases in between. CDR1 is GTSNPN, CDR2 SVGIG, per germline (reference sequence). The CDR3 DNA follows: TGTGCCTGGAAGTCGGGTTATACGAACACCGGGGAGCTGTTTTTT. This sequence encodes CAWKSGYTNTGELFF. Drawing the rest from reference TRBV30 and TRBJ2-2, the complete variable domain is SQTIHQWPATLVQPVGSPLSLECTVEGTSNPNLYWYRQAAGRGLQLLFYSVGIGQISSEVPQNLSASRPQDRQFILSSKKLLLSDSGFYLCAWKSGYTNTGELFFGEGSRLTVL.

The J gene is TRBJ2-1, the V gene TRBV9; 11 positions agree with TRBD1. The CDR3 contains 15 residues. CDR1 is SGDLS, CDR2 YYNGEE, per germline. V shed 3 bases, J shed 9 bases, and the junction held 8 bases outside the gene matches. CDR3 residues: CASSAWGQGGGEQFF. In DNA form, the CDR3 reads TGTGCCAGCAGCGCATGGGGACAGGGGGGGGGTGAGCAGTTCTTC.

J is TRBJ2-6 and V is TRBV4-1, with TRBD2 as a possible D gene (7 bases). From germline, CDR1 is MGHRA and CDR2 YSYEKL. The length of the CDR3 is 17 residues. V gave up 4 bases and J gave up 0 bases, with 13 bases separating them. As DNA, the CDR3 is TGCGCCAGCAGCCCCCGGGGGGCGAGCTCTGGGGCCAACGTCCTGACTTTC. Translation: CASSPRGASSGANVLTF.